This T cell receptor (beta chain) appears in the sequencing data of a study of T cells after yellow fever vaccination. MiXCR was run by TCRdb on the 5' RACE reads, yielding one entry per CDR3 protein. The sample has a few hundred thousand distinct CDR3 sequences, approximately 10% seen once; the top ten hold 18%. V dropped 2 bases and J dropped 0 bases, with 14 bases sitting between them. This CDR3 is built from 17 residues. The germline V gene encodes CDR1 LNHNV and CDR2 YYDKDF (reference sequence). Turning to this clonotype: Antigen specificity is unknown.

General study findings and limits: Reappearance after the booster was observed for most primary-vaccination clones (about 95% CD4, around 90% CD8).

The sequencing used PBMCs, collected on the day of the first yellow fever vaccination. This chain joins TRBV15 and TRBJ2-1; D not certain. The TCR comes from a man aged 18-30 years who received the YFV17D yellow fever vaccine. As DNA, the CDR3 is TGTGCCACCAGCAGAACCCCTGCAGGCGGCTCCTACAATGAGCAGTTCTTC. This translates into CATSRTPAGGSYNEQFF.